Below, 26 T cell receptor beta chains from the same sample are listed, as sequenced in a study of prognosis after radiotherapy for stage I lung cancer. Genomic DNA served as the source from which two-round multiplex PCR generated TCR beta CDR3 amplicons. For every TRBV and TRBJ gene, a specific primer was used in first-round PCR. TCRdb re-called the multiplex PCR reads with MiXCR, one entry per CDR3 protein. This sample carries about 51,000 distinct CDR3 sequences, under 45% of them seen once, and the ten largest clones take roughly 8.3%. Specimen: PBMCs, collected before or after stereotactic body radiation therapy (not recorded which). The receptors originated from a donor of 50 years or more with non-small cell lung cancer.

Ten or more counts support this clonotype. This rearrangement joins TRBV5-4 to TRBJ2-1, with 9 nucleotides matching TRBD2. The germline V gene encodes CDR1 SGHNT and CDR2 YYREEE (reference sequence). The V segment lost 4 bases and the J segment 2 bases; nucleotides outside the gene matches: 4. The CDR3 spans 15 residues. The CDR3, as DNA: TGTGCCAGCAGCGTGGCGGGGGGGCCCTACAATGAGCAGTTCTTC. It translates to CASSVAGGPYNEQFF.

This clonotype was seen only once. The chain combines TRBV18 with TRBJ2-2; 7 nucleotides agree with TRBD1. This CDR3 has 14 amino acids. Per germline, CDR1 KGHSH and CDR2 LQKENI. J lost 0 bases, V lost 6 bases, and 1 base had no gene match. The CDR3 region is CASSQGANTGELFF. DNA of the CDR3: TGTGCCAGCTCTCAGGGGGCGAACACCGGGGAGCTGTTTTTT.

Turning to this clonotype: A much larger clone lies one base from this, so it may be a read error. This chain connects TRBV20-1 to TRBJ2-3, with 7 bases matching TRBD2. The V gene's germline CDR1 is DFQATT and CDR2 SNEGSKA (reference sequence). The CDR3 is made up of 16 amino acids. The CDR3 DNA follows: TGCGGTGCCACCACCTACAGCGGGATAGGCTCAGATACGCAGTATTTT. It yields the protein CGATTYSGIGSDTQYF.

This clonotype was seen a handful of times. This likely reflects a read error, since a far larger clone is one base away. The genes are TRBV6-2 or TRBV6-3 and TRBJ1-2; 7 bases agree with TRBD1. This CDR3 contains 13 residues. From germline, CDR1 is MNHEY and CDR2 SVGEGT. Trimming cost V 6 bases and J 7 bases; bases outside gene matches: 8. In nucleotides, the CDR3 is TGTGCCAGCAGAACACAGGGGATAGGTGGCTACACCTTC. It yields the protein CASRTQGIGGYTF.

This clonotype was observed many times. In DNA form, the CDR3 reads TGTGCCAGCGGGGACAGGATGAACACTGAAGCTTTCTTT. This gives the protein CASGDRMNTEAFF. V is TRBV6-1 and J is TRBJ1-1; 8 nucleotides line up with TRBD1. The CDR3 contains 13 residues. V shed 8 bases and J 0 bases; nucleotides not matched to a gene: 2. Germline V gene data show CDR1 as MNHNS and CDR2 as SASEGT.

In this sample, this clonotype turned up once. A read error may account for a junction end that differs from germline. The chain combines TRBV6-1 with TRBJ1-1, with 8 positions matching TRBD1. Germline values: CDR1 MNHNS, CDR2 SASEGT. The CDR3 runs 15 residues. DNA for the CDR3: TGTGCCAGCAGTGAACGTGGCAGGGGGCATACTGAAGCTTCCTTT. It specifies CASSERGRGHTEASF.

This clonotype was detected ten times or more. The V call is TRBV29-1, the J call TRBJ2-2, with D perhaps matching TRBD1 or TRBD2 (6 bases each). V shed 3 bases and J shed 2 bases, with 10 bases lying between them. Per the germline V gene, CDR1 is SQVTM and CDR2 is ANQGSEA. There are 14 residues in the CDR3. CDR3 sequence: CSVDGGSNTGELFF. As DNA, the CDR3 is TGCAGCGTTGACGGGGGCAGTAACACCGGGGAGCTGTTTTTT.

A remark on this clonotype: Possible read error: a much larger clone is one base away. The chain carries TRBV6-1 and TRBJ2-2, with a tentative D call TRBD1 (5 bases). CDR1 is MNHNS, CDR2 SASEGT, per germline. V was trimmed by 8 bases and J by 6 bases, leaving 16 bases between them. This CDR3 has 14 amino acids. The CDR3 is CASQGPRCAGELFF. Written as DNA, the CDR3 is TGTGCCAGCCAGGGCCCGAGGTGTGCCGGGGAGCTGTTTTTT.

This clonotype was seen at least ten times. The chain carries TRBV5-1 and TRBJ1-2; D not resolved. In germline, CDR1 is SGHRS, CDR2 YFSETQ. The CDR3 runs to 15 residues. The V gene lost 4 bases and the J gene lost 4 bases, with 17 bases spanning the gap. CDR3 nucleotides: TGCGCCAGCAGCCTCGGCATGCAGGCGATCTATGGCTACACCTTC. This gives the protein CASSLGMQAIYGYTF. Variable domain in full (rest from reference TRBV5-1 and TRBJ1-2): KAGVTQTPRYLIKTRGQQVTLSCSPISGHRSVSWYQQTPGQGLQFLFEYFSETQRNKGNFPGRFSGRQFSNSRSEMNVSTLELGDSALYLCASSLGMQAIYGYTFGSGTRLTVV.

This clonotype was observed many times. The chain carries TRBV19 and TRBJ2-1; 13 bases are a match to TRBD2. Germline values: CDR1 LNHDA, CDR2 SQIVND (reference sequence). The CDR3 is made up of 16 amino acids. V was clipped by 6 bases and J by 6 bases; unmatched bases: 8. The CDR3 loop is CASRLQTSGRTNEQFF. CDR3 nucleotides: TGTGCCAGTAGGCTTCAGACTAGCGGGAGGACCAATGAGCAGTTCTTC.

This clonotype was seen only a few times. This could be a read error, since a much larger clone is one nucleotide away. The V call is TRBV7-9, the J call TRBJ2-1; 13 bases line up with TRBD2. The CDR3 is made up of 17 amino acids. Germline CDR1 reads SEHNR; CDR2 reads FQNEAQ (reference sequence). V trimming: 5 bases; J trimming: 10 bases; junction bases outside the gene matches: 14. The CDR3 nucleotides are TGTGCCAGCAGCGGACTAGCGGGAGTTGGATTCCCGAGGGAGCAGTTCTTC. It specifies CASSGLAGVGFPREQFF.

Comments on this clonotype: The likely explanation is a read error, given a far larger clone one base away. V and J are TRBV6-4 and TRBJ1-3; TRBD1 agrees at 8 bases. This CDR3 spans 13 amino acids. The trim removed 7 bases at V and 3 bases at J, leaving 2 bases unmatched. CDR1 is MRHNA and CDR2 is SNTAGT in the germline V gene. Here the CDR3 reads CASKTGVGNTIYF. CDR3 sequence (DNA): TGTGCCAGCAAGACAGGGGTTGGAAACACCATATATTTT.

To note about this clonotype: Relative to the germline gene, one junction end is altered; a read error may explain this. This sequence joins TRBV24-1 and TRBJ1-5; possible D gene TRBD1, 6 bases. The V gene's germline CDR1 is KGHDR and CDR2 SFDVKD. This CDR3 is 15 amino acids long. CDR3 residues: CAASDSTGPNQPQHF. The DNA for the CDR3 is TGTGCCGCCAGTGATTCGACAGGTCCCAATCAGCCCCAGCATTTT.

This clonotype was seen repeatedly, ten times or more. The rearrangement links TRBV15 to TRBJ2-5, with D tentatively TRBD2 (6 bases). Trimming cost V 5 bases and J 5 bases, with 18 bases left between them. Germline values: CDR1 LNHNV, CDR2 YYDKDF (reference sequence). The CDR3 covers 15 residues. CDR3 DNA: TGTGCCACCAGCCGGACGACTAGAGGCGAGGAGACCCAGTACTTC. Protein sequence: CATSRTTRGEETQYF.

This clonotype was counted many times. CDR3 sequence: CASSRRAPGTEAFF. In nucleotides, the CDR3 is TGTGCCAGCAGCCGCAGGGCCCCGGGGACTGAAGCTTTCTTT. The rearrangement links TRBV3-1 to TRBJ1-1; tentative D call: TRBD1 (5 bases). Trimming pared 4 bases from V and 5 bases from J, leaving 14 bases between. The CDR3 is 14 residues long. Germline CDR1 and CDR2: LGHDT and YNNKEL (reference sequence).

This clonotype was seen repeatedly, ten times or more. The chain is built from TRBV7-2 and TRBJ1-1; unclear D gene. CDR1 is SGHTA, CDR2 FQGNSA, per germline. The germline V and J ends were trimmed by 5 bases and 7 bases, with 14 bases remaining between them. This CDR3 spans 13 amino acids. Here the CDR3 reads CASSNRGRVEAFF. Written as DNA, the CDR3 is TGTGCCAGCAGCAACCGAGGGAGAGTTGAAGCTTTCTTT.

Notes on this clonotype: A much larger clone is a single base away; this may be a read error. The V and J genes are TRBV6-1 and TRBJ2-1; 9 nucleotides agree with TRBD1. Germline V lookup: CDR1 MNHNS, CDR2 SASEGT. J lost 7 bases, V lost 7 bases, and 14 bases had no gene match. The CDR3 contains 16 residues. The CDR3 nucleotides read TGTGCCAGCATCCCCATCCCCGGACAGGGGCGGAATGAGCAGTTCTTC. It codes for CASIPIPGQGRNEQFF.

This sequence joins TRBV29-1 and TRBJ2-5; the match to TRBD2 covers 10 bases. Germline V gene lookup returns CDR1 SQVTM and CDR2 ANQGSEA. Germline trimming cut 4 bases from V and 6 bases from J; bases unmatched to any gene: 11. This CDR3 is built from 15 residues. The CDR3 bases are TGCAGCGTTGTCGGGGCTAGCGGGAGTTCCCAGACCCAGTACTTC. Its protein product is CSVVGASGSSQTQYF.

This chain connects TRBV7-3 to TRBJ2-7, with no clear D. In germline, CDR1 is SGHTA, CDR2 FQGTGA. This CDR3 has 13 amino acids. V dropped 5 bases and J dropped 1 base, with 9 bases sitting between them. The CDR3 loop reads CASSPHGSYEQYF. The CDR3 region has the DNA TGTGCCAGCAGCCCACACGGATCCTACGAGCAGTACTTC.

Concerning this clonotype itself: This may come from a read error, since a much larger clone is one base off. The J gene is TRBJ2-2, the V gene TRBV6-5; perhaps TRBD2 as D (5 bases). Germline assignment: CDR1 MNHEY and CDR2 SVGAGI. The CDR3 runs 16 residues. This chain's CDR3 is CASSYSGLGNIGELFF. The CDR3 DNA sequence: TGTGCCAGCAGTTACTCCGGACTGGGGAACATCGGGGAGCTGTTTTTT.

This clonotype was observed a handful of times. This could be a read error, since a much larger clone is one nucleotide away. The rearrangement links TRBV6-1 to TRBJ2-3; no definite D call. This CDR3 is 12 amino acids long. Trimming removed 10 bases at V and 0 bases at J, with 8 bases between. Germline V gene sequence: CDR1 MNHNS, CDR2 SASEGT. DNA for the CDR3: TGTGCCATCACAACTAGCACAGATACGCAGTATTTT. Translation: CAITTSTDTQYF.

This clonotype was counted many times. The V gene is TRBV5-6, the J gene TRBJ2-1, with TRBD1 matching 12 bases. The germline gives CDR1 SGHDT, CDR2 YYEEEE. V was pared by 4 bases and J by 9 bases, with 11 bases of the junction left unmatched. The CDR3 length is 16 residues. Here the CDR3 reads CASSTNLGTGGFEQFF. The CDR3, as DNA: TGTGCCAGCAGCACTAACCTCGGGACAGGGGGCTTTGAGCAGTTCTTC.

This clonotype showed up many times. The chain recombines TRBV9 with TRBJ2-1; D tentatively reads TRBD1 or TRBD2 (5 bases each). Germline V gene lookup returns CDR1 SGDLS and CDR2 YYNGEE. The CDR3 loop spans 14 amino acids. V was clipped by 5 bases and J by 9 bases, with 18 bases between them. DNA of the CDR3: TGTGCCAGCAGGGTGGCTAGGGACCGGGGTGAGCAGTTCTTC. It translates to CASRVARDRGEQFF.

This clonotype was seen ten or more times. The chain combines TRBV5-4 with TRBJ1-3; possible D gene TRBD1, 6 bases. CDR3 length equals 16 residues. V lost 5 bases and J 0 bases, leaving 15 bases between the germline ends. The germline CDR1 and CDR2 sequences are SGHNT and YYREEE (reference sequence). Here the CDR3 reads CASSRGGTVSGNTIYF. CDR3 DNA sequence: TGTGCCAGCAGTCGGGGGGGCACCGTCTCTGGAAACACCATATATTTT.

This clonotype was seen ten or more times. The chain employs TRBV9 and TRBJ2-5; no clear D gene. Germline V gives CDR1 SGDLS, CDR2 YYNGEE. This CDR3 spans 14 amino acids. The V end lost 0 bases, the J end lost 1 base, and 7 bases lay between the germline ends. The CDR3 sequence: CASSVGGIQETQYF. CDR3 DNA sequence: TGTGCCAGCAGCGTAGGGGGAATCCAAGAGACCCAGTACTTC.

This clonotype came up many times. The chain recombines TRBV20-1 with TRBJ2-3, with D possibly TRBD2 on 5 matching bases. Germline lookup yields CDR1 DFQATT and CDR2 SNEGSKA (reference sequence). This CDR3 spans 16 amino acids. V lost 0 bases and J lost 4, with 17 bases in between. In DNA form, the CDR3 reads TGCAGTGCTAGAGATGGATTAGGGAGTGGCCCAGATACGCAGTATTTT. It yields the protein CSARDGLGSGPDTQYF.